Each of the 22 T cell receptor beta chains below was sequenced from the same sample in a study of metastatic and nonmetastatic thyroid tumors. MiXCR re-clonotyped the PCR reads for TCRdb. Of more than 9,500 clones in the sample, roughly 30% are singletons; the top ten hold about a fifth. Until they underwent thyroid surgery, no patient had received any treatment. The sequencing input was adjacent normal tissue. These receptors were taken from a male donor with papillary thyroid cancer or a benign thyroid nodule (not recorded which). Some clones in this sample may be carry-over from other donors' samples.

This chain connects TRBV27 to TRBJ1-1; D is perhaps TRBD1 (6 bases). Trimming removed 4 bases from V and 6 bases from J, with 12 bases in between. The germline V gene has CDR1 MNHEY and CDR2 SMNVEV (reference sequence). The CDR3 sequence is 13 residues long. The CDR3 protein is CASSSAGTSEAFF. The CDR3 DNA follows: TGTGCCAGCAGTTCGGCAGGGACATCTGAAGCTTTCTTT.

The sample holds a few counts of this clone. The V and J genes are TRBV20-1 and TRBJ1-2; D remains ambiguous. Trimming removed 2 bases at V and 2 bases at J, with 9 bases between. There are 13 residues in the CDR3. In germline, CDR1 is DFQATT, CDR2 SNEGSKA (reference sequence). The CDR3 is CSARRPSNYGYTF. In nucleotides, the CDR3 is TGCAGTGCTAGACGCCCGTCCAACTATGGCTACACCTTC.

Details on this clone: The conserved phenylalanine or tryptophan is not found at the CDR3 terminus, so this likely reflects a read error. J is TRBJ2-7 and V is TRBV20-1; D call uncertain. Trimming removed 3 bases from V and 5 bases from J, with 14 bases in between. The germline gives CDR1 DFQATT, CDR2 SNEGSKA (reference sequence). The CDR3 is 13 amino acids. The CDR3 sequence: CSASYVGLDEQYL. The CDR3 DNA is TGCAGTGCTAGTTACGTAGGGTTAGACGAGCAGTACCTC.

The V gene is TRBV5-5, the J gene TRBJ1-2; D remains unclear. The CDR3 consists of 14 residues. Germline V lookup: CDR1 SGHKS, CDR2 YYEKEE (reference sequence). V lost 0 bases to trimming and J lost 1 base, with 7 bases between them. As DNA, the CDR3 is TGTGCCAGCAGCTTGGGGCGGCTTAACTATGGCTACACCTTC. Amino acid sequence: CASSLGRLNYGYTF.

This clone was seen a few times. The junction shows a germline mismatch at one end, possibly a read error. The V call is TRBV2, the J call TRBJ1-5; 7 bases align to TRBD1. Germline V gene sequence: CDR1 SNHLY, CDR2 FYNNEI. The CDR3 has 13 amino acids. The CDR3 spells CASRGQSNRPQHF. CDR3 nucleotide sequence: TGTGCCAGCAGGGGACAGTCAAATCGGCCCCAGCATTTT.

This clone was recorded a few times. The chain joins TRBV5-1 to TRBJ1-2; a possible D gene is TRBD1 (6 bases). Germline CDR1 SGHRS, CDR2 YFSETQ. Trimming cost V 2 bases and J 10 bases, with 15 bases left between them. This CDR3 has 13 amino acids. The CDR3 DNA reads as TGCGCCAGCAGCTTCGACAGGACAGCGGCCTACACCTTC. Translation: CASSFDRTAAYTF.

This clone was observed a few times. The germline gene is not matched at one end of the junction; a read error may be the cause. Other DNA sequences in the sample encode the same CDR3. The V and J genes are TRBV11-2 and TRBJ2-7; the match to TRBD2 covers 9 bases. Per germline, CDR1 SGHAT and CDR2 FQNNGV. This CDR3 is built from 14 residues. The CDR3 bases are TGTGCCAGCAGCTTAGATTATGGGTCGAGCGGGAGGTATTTC. It specifies CASSLDYGSSGRYF.

This clone was observed a handful of times. The chain uses TRBV2 and TRBJ2-3; 10 nucleotides align to TRBD2. The CDR3 sequence is 16 residues long. V trimming: 4 bases; J trimming: 6 bases; junction bases outside the gene matches: 10. CDR1 and CDR2 (germline): SNHLY, FYNNEI. The CDR3 DNA reads as TGTGCCAGCAGTGGGGCTAGCGGGAGTAGAGGGGATACGCAGTATTTT. It yields the protein CASSGASGSRGDTQYF. The full variable domain, completed using reference TRBV2 and TRBJ2-3, is EPEVTQTPSHQVTQMGQEVILRCVPISNHLYFYWYRQILGQKVEFLVSFYNNEISEKSEIFDDQFSVERPDGSNFTLKIRSTKLEDSAMYFCASSGASGSRGDTQYFGPGTRLTVL.

This clone is labeled medium-sized. This chain connects TRBV12-3 or TRBV12-4 to TRBJ1-4, with 7 bases fitting TRBD1. V dropped 3 bases and J dropped 5; count of bases not matched to a gene: 6. The CDR3 is 15 residues long. The CDR3 DNA sequence: TGTGCCAGCAGTTTGTTGGCAGGGGGGAATGAAAAACTGTTTTTT. It translates to CASSLLAGGNEKLFF.

This clone was detected only a few times. The chain carries TRBV19 and TRBJ1-6; 9 bases line up with TRBD1. The CDR3 totals 14 residues. Germline CDR1 reads LNHDA; CDR2 reads SQIVND (reference sequence). The V gene end was trimmed by 10 bases and the J gene end by 3 bases; junction bases not matched to a gene: 4. CDR3 sequence: CATGTGLYNSPLHF. CDR3 DNA: TGTGCCACCGGGACAGGGCTCTATAATTCACCCCTCCACTTT.

The chain's CDR3 is CASSQEGIRQFF. DNA of the CDR3: TGTGCCAGCAGCCAAGAGGGGATTAGGCAGTTCTTC. V gene TRBV3-1 combines with J gene TRBJ2-1; D is unresolved. Deletions cut 0 bases from V and 12 bases from J, with 9 bases between. This CDR3 has 12 amino acids. Germline V CDR1 and CDR2: LGHDT, YNNKEL (reference sequence).

The J gene is TRBJ2-5, the V gene TRBV7-2; unclear D gene. This CDR3 has 14 amino acids. Trimming cost V 2 bases and J 3 bases, with 10 bases left between them. CDR1 and CDR2 from the germline V gene are SGHTA and FQGNSA. CDR3 sequence reads: CASSLFGREETQYF. The CDR3 DNA reads TGTGCCAGCAGCTTATTCGGGCGCGAAGAGACCCAGTACTTC.

This clone was seen a few times. CDR3 sequence reads: CSASAASEVADTQYF. The CDR3 nucleotides read TGCAGTGCTAGCGCCGCTAGCGAGGTGGCAGATACGCAGTATTTT. The chain is built from TRBV20-1 and TRBJ2-3; tentative D call: TRBD2 (6 bases). CDR1 and CDR2 (germline): DFQATT, SNEGSKA (reference sequence). The V end was cut by 3 bases, the J end by 4 bases, with 17 bases between. The CDR3 consists of 15 residues.

In this sample, this clone turned up a few times. The chain has TRBV6-2 or TRBV6-3 and TRBJ1-1; D not certain. From germline, CDR1 is MNHEY and CDR2 SVGEGT. Trimming took off 0 bases at V and 3 bases at J, with 14 bases between the two ends. The CDR3 spans 16 residues. In DNA form, the CDR3 reads TGTGCCAGCAGTTACTCCTCGGGGTACTTAGACACTGAAGCTTTCTTT. Protein product: CASSYSSGYLDTEAFF.

This clone has just one count. The CDR3 is CAWSPKGVPTEQYF. In DNA form, the CDR3 reads TGTGCCTGGAGTCCCAAGGGAGTCCCTACCGAGCAGTACTTC. This rearrangement joins TRBV30 to TRBJ2-7; a weak D match, TRBD2 (5 bases). V was cut by 2 bases and J by 6 bases, with 17 bases left in between. This CDR3 has 14 amino acids. From germline, CDR1 is GTSNPN and CDR2 SVGIG (reference sequence).

This clone was counted a few times. The chain joins TRBV6-1 to TRBJ1-1, with unresolved D. Trimming pared 0 bases from V and 5 bases from J, leaving 1 base between. The germline CDR1 and CDR2 sequences are MNHNS and SASEGT. The CDR3 runs to 11 residues. CDR3 in DNA: TGTGCCAGCAGTGAAGCGACTGAAGCTTTCTTT. Its protein is CASSEATEAFF.

With respect to this clone: A much larger clone differs from this one at a single base, so this may be a read error. V usage is TRBV9 and J usage is TRBJ2-7; TRBD2 might be the D (6 bases). From germline, CDR1 is SGDLS and CDR2 YYNGEE. V lost 4 bases and J 3 bases, leaving 14 bases between the germline ends. CDR3 length: 14 residues. The CDR3 spells CASSPRTIDYEQYF. In nucleotides, the CDR3 is TGTGCCAGCAGCCCTCGGACTATTGACTACGAGCAGTACTTC.

The table lists this clone with a few counts. The chain uses TRBV11-2 and TRBJ2-1; D may be TRBD1 (7 bases). In germline, CDR1 is SGHAT, CDR2 FQNNGV. The CDR3 totals 14 residues. Trimming cost V 0 bases and J 12 bases, with 15 bases left between them. The CDR3 DNA is TGTGCCAGCAGCTTAGAGGCCCAGGGGGGAAGGCAGTTCTTC. Amino acid sequence: CASSLEAQGGRQFF. The variable domain in full, with the rest retrieved from reference TRBV11-2 and TRBJ2-1, is EAGVAQSPRYKIIEKRQSVAFWCNPISGHATLYWYQQILGQGPKLLIQFQNNGVVDDSQLPKDRFSAERLKGVDSTLKIQPAKLEDSAVYLCASSLEAQGGRQFFGPGTRLTVL.

The chain links TRBV7-9 to TRBJ2-7, with 8 nucleotides matching TRBD2. Looked up from germline, CDR1 is SEHNR and CDR2 is FQNEAQ (reference sequence). Germline trimming cut 1 base from V and 3 bases from J; bases unmatched to any gene: 5. This CDR3 has 15 amino acids. CDR3 in amino acids: CASSLDTSGGYEQYF. The CDR3 DNA follows: TGTGCCAGCAGCTTAGATACTAGCGGCGGCTACGAGCAGTACTTC.

CDR3 region: CASSFYLQGEDGYTF. CDR3 bases: TGTGCCAGCAGCTTTTACCTACAGGGTGAGGATGGCTACACCTTC. The chain is built from TRBV7-2 and TRBJ1-2; weak D call: TRBD1 (6 bases). The length of the CDR3 is 15 residues. V lost 3 bases, J lost 6 bases, and 17 bases lay in between. The germline V gene encodes CDR1 SGHTA and CDR2 FQGNSA.

The rearrangement links TRBV5-1 to TRBJ2-7; tentatively, D is TRBD1 or TRBD2 (5 bases each). The CDR3 consists of 14 residues. The germline V gene has CDR1 SGHRS and CDR2 YFSETQ. Trimming pared 5 bases from V and 5 bases from J, leaving 17 bases between. The CDR3 region has the DNA TGCGCCAGCAGAACCGGGACGGGGAACGACGAGCAGTACTTC. Translation: CASRTGTGNDEQYF. The complete variable domain, with remaining parts taken from reference TRBV5-1 and TRBJ2-7, reads KAGVTQTPRYLIKTRGQQVTLSCSPISGHRSVSWYQQTPGQGLQFLFEYFSETQRNKGNFPGRFSGRQFSNSRSEMNVSTLELGDSALYLCASRTGTGNDEQYFGPGTRLTVT.

This clone was picked up a small number of times. The rearrangement links TRBV13 to TRBJ2-1; TRBD2 matches at 9 bases. This CDR3 spans 16 amino acids. Germline lookup yields CDR1 PRHDT and CDR2 FYEKMQ (reference sequence). Germline trimming cut 0 bases from V and 4 bases from J; bases unmatched to any gene: 4. CDR3 sequence: CASSLGTSGTYNEQFF. The CDR3 DNA reads as TGTGCCAGCAGCTTAGGGACTAGCGGCACTTACAATGAGCAGTTCTTC.